A single sample gave rise to the 21 T cell receptor beta chains below, sequenced in a study of OX40 agonist ivuxolimab in advanced cancers. The table came from immunoSEQ multiplex PCR; TCRdb's copy has only in-frame clones and leaves some out. Of approximately 70,000 clones listed, more than 80% are singletons. The sequencing used CD4+ or CD8+ T cells sorted from blood, collected in a trial of the OX40 agonist ivuxolimab. The receptors originated from an adult with an advanced solid tumor such as melanoma, head and neck, liver or kidney cancer.

V gene TRBV12-5 combines with J gene TRBJ2-1; the D gene could be TRBD1 or TRBD2 (5 bases each). Trimming stripped 7 bases from V and 5 bases from J, with 15 bases between. Germline values: CDR1 LGHNT, CDR2 FRNRAP. The CDR3 has 14 residues. CDR3 protein: CASAPFGTDNEQFF. CDR3 sequence (DNA): TGTGCTAGTGCCCCCTTCGGGACGGACAATGAGCAGTTCTTC.

V and J are TRBV5-4 and TRBJ1-2, with D unclear. V lost 0 bases and J 7 bases, leaving 7 bases between the germline ends. The CDR3 length is 12 residues. Germline V lookup: CDR1 SGHNT, CDR2 YYREEE (reference sequence). Written as DNA, the CDR3 is TGTGCCAGCAGCTTGGGTTTGGTTGGCTACACCTTC. Encoded protein: CASSLGLVGYTF.

The chain uses TRBV10-2 and TRBJ2-2; D gene ambiguous. The V end lost 8 bases, the J end lost 7 bases, and 5 bases lay between the germline ends. Looked up from germline, CDR1 is WSHSY and CDR2 is SAAADI. The CDR3 spans 10 residues. CDR3 loop: CASRNGELFF. CDR3 sequence (DNA): TGCGCCAGCCGCAACGGGGAGCTGTTTTTT.

This clone came up once. The chain carries TRBV6-5 and TRBJ1-5; no clear D gene. Germline CDR1 is MNHEY and CDR2 is SVGAGI. The CDR3 has 13 amino acids. Trimming shortened V by 6 bases and J by 1 base, and 7 bases separated the two germline ends. The CDR3 nucleotides are TGTGCCAGCAGCACCGTCAGCAATCAGCCCCAGCATTTT. This sequence encodes CASSTVSNQPQHF.

This chain connects TRBV6-6 to TRBJ1-1; 7 nucleotides match TRBD1. Per the germline V gene, CDR1 is MNHNY and CDR2 is SVGAGI (reference sequence). V dropped 5 bases and J dropped 6; count of bases not matched to a gene: 9. The CDR3 contains 14 residues. The CDR3 DNA follows: TGTGCCAGCAGTAGAGGACAGGCCGGCGCTGAAGCTTTCTTT. Amino acid sequence: CASSRGQAGAEAFF.

The chain joins TRBV7-9 to TRBJ2-3; maybe TRBD2 (7 bases). This CDR3 contains 15 residues. V lost 4 bases, J lost 0 bases, and 11 bases lay in between. From germline, CDR1 is SEHNR and CDR2 FQNEAQ (reference sequence). CDR3 sequence (DNA): TGTGCCAGCAGCTCTGAGGGGGGGAGCACAGATACGCAGTATTTT. Translating gives CASSSEGGSTDTQYF.

This clone was found once. The rearrangement links TRBV29-1 to TRBJ1-5, with 8 positions matching TRBD1. The CDR3 totals 13 residues. Germline loops: CDR1 SQVTM, CDR2 ANQGSEA. V trimming: 6 bases; J trimming: 4 bases; junction bases outside the gene matches: 5. The CDR3 nucleotides read TGCAGCGTCTCAGGGGGCTGGAATCAGCCCCAGCATTTT. Its translation is CSVSGGWNQPQHF.

The chain combines TRBV19 with TRBJ1-1, with TRBD1 matching 9 bases. The V and J ends lost 6 bases and 5 bases, in that order; junction bases with no gene match: 10. The CDR3 contains 15 residues. The germline V gene has CDR1 LNHDA and CDR2 SQIVND (reference sequence). CDR3 nucleotides: TGTGCCAGTAGCCTGGGACAGGGAGGTTTGACTGAAGCTTTCTTT. This gives the protein CASSLGQGGLTEAFF.

This chain joins TRBV5-4 and TRBJ2-1; TRBD1 matches at 10 bases. This CDR3 is 15 amino acids long. Germline CDR1 and CDR2: SGHNT and YYREEE (reference sequence). The V and J ends lost 3 bases and 6 bases, in that order; junction bases with no gene match: 6. The CDR3 loop is CASSSGTGDFNEQFF. The CDR3 DNA follows: TGTGCCAGCAGCTCCGGGACAGGGGATTTCAATGAGCAGTTCTTC.

Only one count was recorded for this clone. V is TRBV7-6 and J is TRBJ2-7; either TRBD1 or TRBD2 may fit D (6 bases each). The CDR3 sequence is 15 residues long. CDR1 and CDR2 (germline): SGHVS, FNYEAQ. Trimming took 5 bases from V and 4 from J, leaving 18 bases between them. CDR3 DNA: TGTGCCAGCAGCCCCCCGGAGGGGGGAGGTTACGAGCAGTACTTC. This sequence encodes CASSPPEGGGYEQYF.

The gene calls are TRBV19 and TRBJ2-1, with D perhaps given as TRBD1 or TRBD2 (6 bases each). Germline CDR1 LNHDA, CDR2 SQIVND (reference sequence). The CDR3 spans 16 residues. Deletions cut 3 bases from V and 8 bases from J, with 20 bases between. This chain's CDR3 is CASSIPRGPSGDEQFF. For the CDR3, the DNA is TGTGCCAGTAGTATTCCCAGGGGCCCCTCGGGGGATGAGCAGTTCTTC.

This sequence joins TRBV6-5 and TRBJ1-4, with 7 bases that match TRBD1. The CDR3 has 15 amino acids. The junction had 6 bases not matched to a gene; V was cut back by 0 bases and J by 8 bases. CDR1 is MNHEY and CDR2 is SVGAGI in the germline V gene. The chain's CDR3 is CASSYSGGQKEKLFF. The CDR3 bases are TGTGCCAGCAGTTACTCGGGGGGACAGAAGGAAAAACTGTTTTTT.

The chain is built from TRBV5-1 and TRBJ2-2; 10 bases are shared with TRBD2. The V segment lost 4 bases and the J segment 5 bases; nucleotides outside the gene matches: 5. The CDR3 is 15 amino acids. Germline V gives CDR1 SGHRS, CDR2 YFSETQ. The CDR3 DNA sequence: TGCGCCAGCAGCGGGCTAGCGGGAGCTACCGGGGAGCTGTTTTTT. Its protein is CASSGLAGATGELFF.

The chain employs TRBV21-1 and TRBJ2-7. TRBV21-1 is a documented pseudogene. The CDR3 covers 18 residues. As DNA, the CDR3 is TGTGCCGGACCACAGGGGGAACTAGCGGAAGAGATGGAGTACGAGCAGTACTTC. Its translation is CAGPQGELAEEMEYEQYF.

Points on this clone: One end of the junction varies from germline; a read error may be responsible. The chain couples TRBV19 to TRBJ2-7, with D hard to call. This CDR3 contains 13 residues. Germline V gene lookup returns CDR1 LNHDA and CDR2 SQIVND (reference sequence). CDR3 sequence reads: CASSGERSYGQYF. The CDR3 nucleotides are TGTGCCAGTAGTGGCGAAAGGTCTTACGGGCAGTACTTC.

The gene calls are TRBV7-2 and TRBJ2-2, with no clear D. The CDR3 sequence is 13 residues long. V lost 3 bases and J 3 bases, leaving 5 bases between the germline ends. Germline CDR1 is SGHTA and CDR2 is FQGNSA. The CDR3 nucleotides are TGTGCCAGCAGCTTGGAACACACCGGGGAGCTGTTTTTT. Protein: CASSLEHTGELFF.

This clone was seen a single time. This chain links TRBV6-5 with TRBJ2-5; D is undetermined. V shed 0 bases and J shed 1 base, with 6 bases lying between them. Germline CDR1 and CDR2: MNHEY and SVGAGI. The CDR3 sequence is 14 residues long. The CDR3 loop reads CASSYSQFQETQYF. In DNA, the CDR3 is TGTGCCAGCAGTTACTCTCAGTTCCAAGAGACCCAGTACTTC.

The chain carries TRBV4-3 and TRBJ2-7; no reliable D call. The V end was cut by 3 bases, the J end by 8 bases, with 17 bases between. The germline V gene encodes CDR1 LGHNA and CDR2 YSLEER. The CDR3 length is 14 residues. CDR3 nucleotides: TGCGCCAGCAGCCATGGGTTACGTGGTGGCAAGCAGTACTTC. This encodes CASSHGLRGGKQYF.

The chain couples TRBV11-1 to TRBJ2-2; D not resolved. Germline values: CDR1 SGHAT, CDR2 FQDESV (reference sequence). CDR3 length equals 15 residues. V gave up 2 bases and J gave up 4 bases, with 11 bases separating them. CDR3 in DNA: TGTGCCAGCAGCTTAATTGCGGCGAGCACCGGGGAGCTGTTTTTT. Translated, it gives CASSLIAASTGELFF.

This clone was seen only once. This chain joins TRBV28 and TRBJ2-7, with TRBD2 as a possible D gene (6 bases). V lost 3 bases to trimming and J lost 3 bases, with 6 bases between them. The germline V gene has CDR1 MDHEN and CDR2 SYDVKM. This CDR3 has 12 residues. The CDR3 spells CASSLRGYEQYF. The CDR3 bases are TGTGCCAGCAGTTTGCGGGGCTACGAGCAGTACTTC.

The chain combines TRBV5-8 with TRBJ2-1, with 13 positions matching TRBD2. V dropped 4 bases and J dropped 7; count of bases not matched to a gene: 11. The CDR3 runs to 17 residues. Per germline, CDR1 SGHTS and CDR2 YDEGEE. The CDR3 DNA reads as TGTGCCAGCAGCCTTACGCGGACTAGCGGGAGTCGGAATGAGCAGTTCTTC. Encoded protein: CASSLTRTSGSRNEQFF.